These 25 T cell receptor beta chains share one sample of origin, sequenced in a study of cytomegalovirus exposure and HLA in healthy donors. Profiled with immunoSEQ multiplex PCR; TCRdb holds only in-frame clones, not every one. Of more than 130,000 clones listed, about 86% are singletons. Material for sequencing was PBMCs. Receptor source: a woman aged 18-30 years in good health and CMV-seropositive.

CDR3 sequence reads: CASSAWDRGNYGYTF. The CDR3, as DNA: TGTGCCAGCAGCGCATGGGACAGGGGGAACTATGGCTACACCTTC. The chain couples TRBV9 to TRBJ1-2; 11 bases map to TRBD1. Germline-derived CDR1 and CDR2 are SGDLS and YYNGEE. Losses at the gene ends were 3 bases for V and 2 bases for J; bases not matched to a gene: 3. CDR3 size: 15 residues.

The chain carries TRBV27 and TRBJ2-5; TRBD2 matches at 7 bases. The junction had 3 bases not matched to a gene; V was cut back by 2 bases and J by 3 bases. CDR1 and CDR2 from the germline V gene are MNHEY and SMNVEV (reference sequence). The CDR3 has 14 amino acids. The CDR3 nucleotides are TGTGCCAGCAGTTTAAACCGGGGGGAAGAGACCCAGTACTTC. This sequence encodes CASSLNRGEETQYF.

The chain recombines TRBV7-8 with TRBJ1-6; D possibly corresponds to TRBD1 (5 bases). Germline V gene sequence: CDR1 SGHVS, CDR2 FQNEAQ. This CDR3 is built from 15 residues. V was cut by 2 bases and J by 14 bases, with 19 bases left in between. The CDR3 sequence is CASSLIGDAIFTLHF. Written as DNA, the CDR3 is TGTGCCAGCAGCTTAATAGGGGATGCAATATTTACCCTCCACTTT.

The chain links TRBV4-1 to TRBJ1-1, with D maybe TRBD1 (5 bases). This CDR3 contains 14 residues. V was clipped by 3 bases and J by 0 bases, with 8 bases between them. Germline CDR1 MGHRA, CDR2 YSYEKL. The chain's CDR3 is CASSHATVNTEAFF. DNA of the CDR3: TGCGCCAGCAGCCACGCGACAGTGAACACTGAAGCTTTCTTT.

The chain combines TRBV30 with TRBJ2-5, with D uncertain. The end of the DNA fits TRBJ2-7 better, so the J call may be wrong. Per germline, CDR1 GTSNPN and CDR2 SVGIG (reference sequence). CDR3 size: 11 residues. CDR3 protein: CAWNGPYEQYF. As DNA, the CDR3 is TGTGCCTGGAATGGTCCCTACGAGCAGTACTTC.

The CDR3 sequence: CASSLGPDRYGGTDTQYF. The CDR3 DNA reads as TGTGCCAGCAGCTTAGGCCCGGACAGGTACGGTGGCACAGATACGCAGTATTTT. The V and J genes are TRBV7-6 and TRBJ2-3, with 7 bases lining up with TRBD1. The CDR3 runs to 18 residues. With V trimmed by 1 base and J by 1 base, 11 bases remained unmatched. Germline V gives CDR1 SGHVS, CDR2 FNYEAQ. The complete variable domain, with remaining parts taken from reference TRBV7-6 and TRBJ2-3, reads GAGVSQSPRYKVTKRGQDVALRCDPISGHVSLYWYRQALGQGPEFLTYFNYEAQQDKSGLPNDRFSAERPEGSISTLTIQRTEQRDSAMYRCASSLGPDRYGGTDTQYFGPGTRLTVL.

This clone was observed a single time. The chain has TRBV5-1 and TRBJ1-4; 8 bases align to TRBD1. In germline, CDR1 is SGHRS, CDR2 YFSETQ. This CDR3 contains 16 residues. After removal of 3 bases from V and 0 bases from J, the junction contained 4 bases not matched to a gene. DNA for the CDR3: TGCGCCAGCAGCTACAGGGGGATGTCAACTAATGAAAAACTGTTTTTT. This encodes CASSYRGMSTNEKLFF. Complete variable domain (other parts from reference TRBV5-1 and TRBJ1-4): KAGVTQTPRYLIKTRGQQVTLSCSPISGHRSVSWYQQTPGQGLQFLFEYFSETQRNKGNFPGRFSGRQFSNSRSEMNVSTLELGDSALYLCASSYRGMSTNEKLFFGSGTQLSVL.

This clone came up once. This rearrangement joins TRBV28 to TRBJ2-6; 8 bases agree with TRBD2. Germline CDR1 and CDR2: MDHEN and SYDVKM. This CDR3 region has 18 residues. Losses at the gene ends were 5 bases for V and 0 bases for J; bases not matched to a gene: 9. The CDR3 loop is CASSPSRGGYSGANVLTF. In DNA, the CDR3 is TGTGCCAGCAGTCCCAGTCGCGGGGGGTACTCTGGGGCCAACGTCCTGACTTTC.

V is TRBV30 and J is TRBJ1-1; D gene unclear. The CDR3 spans 15 residues. Germline-derived CDR1 and CDR2 are GTSNPN and SVGIG (reference sequence). V lost 0 bases to trimming and J lost 6 bases, with 17 bases between them. The CDR3 DNA follows: TGTGCCTGGAGTGTATCCTCTTCGGGAATTGCTGAAGCTTTCTTT. Translation gives CAWSVSSSGIAEAFF.

The V gene is TRBV7-9, the J gene TRBJ2-7; 9 bases align to TRBD1. CDR3 length equals 14 residues. The V segment lost 4 bases and the J segment 3 bases; nucleotides outside the gene matches: 4. Germline V lookup: CDR1 SEHNR, CDR2 FQNEAQ (reference sequence). The CDR3 sequence is CASSSGTGNYEQYF. The CDR3 region has the DNA TGTGCCAGCAGCTCCGGGACAGGGAACTACGAGCAGTACTTC.

The rearrangement joins TRBV5-5 to TRBJ1-6; D is unclear. The V and J ends lost 4 bases and 3 bases respectively, with 17 bases between them. The length of the CDR3 is 17 residues. The germline V gene encodes CDR1 SGHKS and CDR2 YYEKEE (reference sequence). The CDR3 DNA follows: TGTGCCAGCAGCCTGGGTTTGAGGGATGTCTATAATTCACCCCTCCACTTT. Its protein is CASSLGLRDVYNSPLHF. The whole variable domain, filled in from reference TRBV5-5 and TRBJ1-6, reads DAGVTQSPTHLIKTRGQQVTLRCSPISGHKSVSWYQQVLGQGPQFIFQYYEKEERGRGNFPDRFSARQFPNYSSELNVNALLLGDSALYLCASSLGLRDVYNSPLHFGNGTRLTVT.

The CDR3 reads CASSVEVQGNEQFF. The CDR3 DNA reads TGTGCCAGCAGCGTAGAAGTCCAGGGGAATGAGCAGTTCTTC. This chain joins TRBV9 and TRBJ2-1; a possible D gene is TRBD1 (6 bases). The CDR3 loop spans 14 amino acids. Germline V gives CDR1 SGDLS, CDR2 YYNGEE. Trimming took 0 bases from V and 7 from J, leaving 11 bases between them.

This chain connects TRBV5-4 to TRBJ2-7; no reliable D call. CDR1 and CDR2 from the germline V gene are SGHNT and YYREEE (reference sequence). Trimming left V 1 base short and J 1 base short, with 9 bases between. The CDR3 has 14 amino acids. Here the CDR3 reads CASSLNRGSYEQYF. The CDR3, as DNA: TGTGCCAGCAGCTTGAATCGCGGATCCTACGAGCAGTACTTC.

This chain connects TRBV19 to TRBJ1-6, with D maybe TRBD1 (6 bases). Trimming left V 6 bases short and J 10 bases short, with 16 bases between. This CDR3 has 14 residues. CDR1 is LNHDA, CDR2 SQIVND, per germline (reference sequence). The chain's CDR3 is CASRVGGLGSPLHF. The CDR3 DNA is TGTGCCAGTAGAGTCGGGGGGCTTGGGTCACCCCTCCACTTT.

This sequence joins TRBV7-9 and TRBJ2-5, with D maybe TRBD2 (5 bases). The CDR3 sequence is 14 residues long. V was trimmed by 3 bases and J by 7 bases, leaving 15 bases between them. The V gene's germline CDR1 is SEHNR and CDR2 FQNEAQ (reference sequence). The CDR3: CASSFTGFEGTQYF. DNA for the CDR3: TGTGCCAGCAGCTTCACGGGATTTGAGGGGACCCAGTACTTC.

The chain couples TRBV5-4 to TRBJ2-1; D may be TRBD2 (6 bases). The CDR3 contains 15 residues. V lost 0 bases, J lost 5 bases, and 12 bases lay in between. Germline lookup yields CDR1 SGHNT and CDR2 YYREEE (reference sequence). The CDR3 loop is CASSLDGRDHNEQFF. The CDR3 DNA reads as TGTGCCAGCAGCTTGGACGGGAGAGACCACAATGAGCAGTTCTTC.

This clone has only a few counts. The chain uses TRBV7-2 and TRBJ2-5; tentative D call: TRBD1 (5 bases). V dropped 3 bases and J dropped 1 base, with 9 bases sitting between them. CDR1 and CDR2 (germline): SGHTA, FQGNSA. CDR3 length equals 14 residues. The CDR3 DNA reads TGTGCCAGCAGCTTGTCAGGGTTCCAAGAGACCCAGTACTTC. This gives the protein CASSLSGFQETQYF.

The CDR3 region has the DNA TGTGCCAGCAGTTACTGCGCTCCAGGGCGCGGCTGCGAGCAGTACTTC. Its protein product is CASSYCAPGRGCEQYF. The chain links TRBV6-5 to TRBJ2-7; maybe TRBD1 (5 bases). V was pared by 1 base and J by 6 bases, with 19 bases between. The V gene's germline CDR1 is MNHEY and CDR2 SVGAGI. The CDR3 covers 16 residues.

There are a few counts of this clone. This sequence joins TRBV7-8 and TRBJ2-7; D might be TRBD2 (6 bases). Germline V gene lookup returns CDR1 SGHVS and CDR2 FQNEAQ. With 2 bases removed from V and 2 bases from J, the gap between germline ends came to 19 bases. The CDR3 totals 17 residues. The CDR3 region has the DNA TGTGCCAGCAGCTTAAGGGGCACGGGCGGGGTTACCTACGAGCAGTACTTC. Translated: CASSLRGTGGVTYEQYF.

This chain uses TRBV5-1 with TRBJ2-5, with TRBD1 identical over 10 bases. CDR3 length equals 16 residues. J was trimmed by 5 bases and V by 3 bases; bases with no gene match: 10. Germline V gene sequence: CDR1 SGHRS, CDR2 YFSETQ. DNA of the CDR3: TGCGCCAGCAGCTCAGGAAGGACAGGGGGAGGGGAGACCCAGTACTTC. It encodes CASSSGRTGGGETQYF.

The gene calls are TRBV7-2 and TRBJ1-4; 7 nucleotides agree with TRBD1. From germline, CDR1 is SGHTA and CDR2 FQGNSA. The ends lost 3 bases at V and 7 bases at J; junction bases unmatched: 5. CDR3 length: 14 amino acids. The chain's CDR3 is CASSFARGAEKLFF. In DNA, the CDR3 is TGTGCCAGCAGCTTTGCCAGGGGGGCTGAAAAACTGTTTTTT. Filled out from reference TRBV7-2 and TRBJ1-4, the complete variable domain reads GAGVSQSPSNKVTEKGKDVELRCDPISGHTALYWYRQSLGQGLEFLIYFQGNSAPDKSGLPSDRFSAERTGGSVSTLTIQRTQQEDSAVYLCASSFARGAEKLFFGSGTQLSVL.

The gene calls are TRBV4-3 and TRBJ1-6; 9 nucleotides agree with TRBD1. Germline CDR1 is LGHNA and CDR2 is YSLEER. This CDR3 is 16 amino acids long. The V gene end was trimmed by 0 bases and the J gene end by 6 bases; junction bases not matched to a gene: 3. CDR3 amino acids: CASSQDPGQGNSPLHF. CDR3 bases: TGCGCCAGCAGCCAAGATCCGGGACAGGGTAATTCACCCCTCCACTTT.

The V and J genes are TRBV25-1 and TRBJ2-1, with a tentative D call TRBD2 (5 bases). Germline CDR1 reads MGHDK; CDR2 reads SYGVNS. This CDR3 has 14 residues. The germline V and J ends were trimmed by 6 bases and 6 bases, with 15 bases remaining between them. The CDR3 protein is CASRGWRRGNEQFF. CDR3 DNA sequence: TGTGCCAGCAGAGGATGGAGGAGAGGCAATGAGCAGTTCTTC.

The genes are TRBV10-3 and TRBJ2-3; TRBD2 aligns across 7 bases. The germline gives CDR1 ENHRY, CDR2 SYGVKD. The V segment lost 10 bases and the J segment 0 bases; nucleotides outside the gene matches: 10. The CDR3 has 15 residues. CDR3 DNA: TGTGCCACCGCCCAGACTAGCATGAGCACAGATACGCAGTATTTT. This translates into CATAQTSMSTDTQYF.

The table lists this clone with a count of one. The rearrangement links TRBV7-6 to TRBJ2-6; unclear D gene. The CDR3 is made up of 16 amino acids. V was cut by 1 base and J by 0 bases, with 7 bases left in between. CDR1 and CDR2 (germline): SGHVS, FNYEAQ. CDR3 region: CASSLDAYSGANVLTF. The CDR3 coding sequence is TGTGCCAGCAGCTTAGACGCCTACTCTGGGGCCAACGTCCTGACTTTC.